The 17 T cell receptor beta chains given below trace back to one sample, sequenced in a study of CXCR3-negative and CXCR3-positive naive CD8 T cells. With UMI labels, 5' RACE was used to prepare the TRB cDNA libraries. TCRdb re-analyzed the 5' RACE reads; it lists each CDR3 protein once, without DNA. The sample table sets out over 100,000 distinct CDR3 sequences. The material sequenced was naive CXCR3- CD8+ T cells from blood. As to subset: CD45RO-CCR7+CD27+CD95- naive CD8+ T cells lacking CXCR3 (TNR3-). All receptors come from a human donor in good health. Some clones in this sample may be carry-over from other donors' samples.

The chain joins TRBV13 to TRBJ2-3; TCRdb selects TRBD1, and the lack of DNA leaves this call unchecked. The CDR3 runs to 15 residues. Germline loops: CDR1 PRHDT, CDR2 FYEKMQ (reference sequence). CDR3 sequence: CASEDWTGGRDTQYF.

This chain links TRBV28 with TRBJ2-4; no DNA is available, so the TRBD1 call from TCRdb remains unchecked. CDR3 length: 14 amino acids. Germline V gene lookup returns CDR1 MDHEN and CDR2 SYDVKM. The CDR3 is CASSPLGAENIQYF.

The rearrangement joins TRBV28 to TRBJ2-3; without DNA, the TCRdb call of TRBD2 cannot be checked. The CDR3 is made up of 12 amino acids. Germline values: CDR1 MDHEN, CDR2 SYDVKM. CDR3 amino acids: CASRRVPDTQYF.

This chain uses TRBV2 with TRBJ2-7. There are 15 residues in the CDR3. Looked up from germline, CDR1 is SNHLY and CDR2 is FYNNEI. The CDR3 is CASSETLPTIYEQYF.

The chain combines TRBV20-1 with TRBJ1-2; TCRdb names TRBD1, which stays unverified in the absence of DNA. CDR1 is DFQATT, CDR2 SNEGSKA, per germline (reference sequence). This CDR3 comprises 17 residues. This chain's CDR3 is CSARNLGQGALGYGYTF.

V usage is TRBV19 and J usage is TRBJ2-7. CDR1 is LNHDA, CDR2 SQIVND, per germline (reference sequence). The CDR3 covers 15 residues. CDR3: CASSIVSEGHFEQYF.

J is TRBJ2-1 and V is TRBV20-1; no DNA is available, so the TRBD1 call from TCRdb remains unchecked. In germline, CDR1 is DFQATT, CDR2 SNEGSKA (reference sequence). The CDR3 spans 13 residues. CDR3 sequence: CSGRQGGYNEQFF.

This chain connects TRBV21-1 to TRBJ2-3. TRBV21-1 is described as a pseudogene. This CDR3 contains 14 residues. The CDR3 loop reads CASSKVGSSDTQYF.

V and J are TRBV3-1 and TRBJ2-7. This CDR3 has 12 amino acids. Germline CDR1 is LGHDT and CDR2 is YNNKEL (reference sequence). CDR3 in amino acids: CASSLRSYEQYF.

The rearrangement uses TRBV20-1 and TRBJ1-4; TCRdb selects TRBD1, and the lack of DNA leaves this call unchecked. In germline, CDR1 is DFQATT, CDR2 SNEGSKA (reference sequence). The CDR3 contains 11 residues. The CDR3 sequence is CSAWGNEKLFF.

CDR3: CASSPPRLREQYF. The chain combines TRBV7-9 with TRBJ2-7; as DNA is missing, the TRBD1 call by TCRdb cannot be tested. The CDR3 has 13 amino acids. Germline V CDR1 and CDR2: SEHNR, FQNEAQ (reference sequence).

V gene TRBV7-9 combines with J gene TRBJ2-7; TCRdb calls TRBD2, which cannot be checked without DNA. The germline V gene has CDR1 SEHNR and CDR2 FQNEAQ (reference sequence). The CDR3 totals 18 residues. This CDR3 is CASSFLGGTSGRINEQYF.

The chain employs TRBV5-1 and TRBJ2-7; checking the TCRdb D call of TRBD1 is not possible without DNA. CDR1 SGHRS and CDR2 YFSETQ come from the germline V gene. The CDR3 extends over 15 amino acids. This chain's CDR3 is CASSLAGQGANEQYF.

The chain carries TRBV6-5 and TRBJ2-5; TCRdb's D call, TRBD1, is unchecked because there is no DNA. CDR1 and CDR2 from the germline V gene are MNHEY and SVGAGI. The CDR3 is 14 amino acids. The CDR3 loop reads CASSETGLAETQYF.

The chain employs TRBV6-5 and TRBJ2-3; TCRdb returns TRBD2, unconfirmable since there is no DNA. The germline V gene encodes CDR1 MNHEY and CDR2 SVGAGI. This CDR3 has 17 amino acids. The chain's CDR3 is CASSYTTSGGPTDTQYF.

V usage is TRBV5-1 and J usage is TRBJ2-3. The CDR3 length is 16 residues. The germline gives CDR1 SGHRS, CDR2 YFSETQ. The CDR3 reads CASSLEHSIYTDTQYF.

The chain couples TRBV28 to TRBJ1-1; lacking DNA, the TRBD1 call made by TCRdb goes unchecked. Germline V gene data show CDR1 as MDHEN and CDR2 as SYDVKM. The CDR3 is 13 residues long. The CDR3 sequence: CASSETGGTEAFF. Supplemented by reference TRBV28 and TRBJ1-1, the full variable domain reads DVKVTQSSRYLVKRTGEKVFLECVQDMDHENMFWYRQDPGLGLRLIYFSYDVKMKEKGDIPEGYSVSREKKERFSLILESASTNQTSMYLCASSETGGTEAFFGQGTRLTVV.